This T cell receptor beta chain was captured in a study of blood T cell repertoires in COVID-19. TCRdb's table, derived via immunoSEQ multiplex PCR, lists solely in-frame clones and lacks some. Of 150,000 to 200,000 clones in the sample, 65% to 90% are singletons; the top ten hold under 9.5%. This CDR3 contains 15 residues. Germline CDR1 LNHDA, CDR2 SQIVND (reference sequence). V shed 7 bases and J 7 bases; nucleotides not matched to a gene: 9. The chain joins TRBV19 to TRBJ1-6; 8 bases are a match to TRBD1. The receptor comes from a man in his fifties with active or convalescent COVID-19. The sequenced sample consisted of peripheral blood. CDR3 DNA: TGTGCCAGTAAACCCGACAGGGGCCTAAATTCACCCCTCCACTTT. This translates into CASKPDRGLNSPLHF.